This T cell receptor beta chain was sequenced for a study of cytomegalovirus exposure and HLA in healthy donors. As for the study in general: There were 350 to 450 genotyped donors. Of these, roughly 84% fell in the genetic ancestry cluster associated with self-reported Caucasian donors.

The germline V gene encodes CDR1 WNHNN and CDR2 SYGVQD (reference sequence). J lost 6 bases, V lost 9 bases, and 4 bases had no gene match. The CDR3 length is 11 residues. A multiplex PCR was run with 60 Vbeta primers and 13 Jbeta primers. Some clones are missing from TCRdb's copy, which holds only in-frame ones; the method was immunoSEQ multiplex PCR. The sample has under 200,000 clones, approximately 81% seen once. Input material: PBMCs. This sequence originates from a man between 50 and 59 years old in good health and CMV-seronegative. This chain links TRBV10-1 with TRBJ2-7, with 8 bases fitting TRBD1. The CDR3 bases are TGCGCCAGTTCGCAGGGGGCCGAGCAGTACTTC. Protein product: CASSQGAEQYF.